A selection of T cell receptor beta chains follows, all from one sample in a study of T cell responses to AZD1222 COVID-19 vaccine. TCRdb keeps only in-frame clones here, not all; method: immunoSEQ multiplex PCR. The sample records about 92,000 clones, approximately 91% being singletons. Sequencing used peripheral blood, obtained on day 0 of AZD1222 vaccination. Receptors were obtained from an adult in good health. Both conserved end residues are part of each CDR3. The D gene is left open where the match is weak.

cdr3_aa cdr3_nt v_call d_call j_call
CAITEGLRNTQYF TGTGCCATCACCGAGGGACTGCGGAATACGCAGTATTTT TRBV10-3 - TRBJ2-3
CASSGTSGAGDTQYF TGTGCCAGCAGTGGGACTAGCGGAGCGGGAGATACGCAGTATTTT TRBV6-4 TRBD2 TRBJ2-3
CASSSQSTQYF TGTGCCAGCAGCTCCCAGTCGACCCAGTACTTC TRBV7-9 - TRBJ2-5
CASSYGDGNYGYTF TGTGCCAGCAGTTACGGGGACGGTAACTATGGCTACACCTTC TRBV6-5 - TRBJ1-2
CATSRGPQGSQETQYF TGTGCCACCAGCAGAGGACCACAGGGGAGCCAAGAGACCCAGTACTTC TRBV15 TRBD1 TRBJ2-5
CASSTRGRTGQVVDEAFF TGTGCCAGTAGTACCCGAGGTCGTACGGGACAGGTTGTAGATGAAGCTTTCTTT TRBV19 TRBD1 TRBJ1-1
CASSLGLLTEAFF TGTGCCAGCAGCTTAGGACTTTTGACTGAAGCTTTCTTT TRBV7-2 - TRBJ1-1
CATSTQGQAGGYSNQPQHF TGTGCCACCTCCACCCAGGGACAGGCCGGGGGGTATAGCAATCAGCCCCAGCATTTT TRBV2 TRBD1 TRBJ1-5
CASTKGRSYEQYF TGTGCCAGCACTAAAGGGCGCTCCTACGAGCAGTACTTC TRBV28 - TRBJ2-7
CASSLGSRAWLDGYTF TGTGCCAGCAGCTTGGGTAGCAGGGCTTGGCTCGATGGCTACACCTTC TRBV5-6 - TRBJ1-2